Listed below are T cell receptor beta chains from one sample, sequenced in a study of post-analysis software for immune sequencing data. TCRdb reanalysed the PCR reads using MiXCR and keeps one entry per CDR3 protein. Among hundreds of thousands of distinct CDR3 sequences listed, less than 35% were seen once. Input material: blood. The receptors stem from a girl between 10 and 17 years old with multiple sclerosis. Each CDR3 is given with its conserved first and last residue. Each record gives: clone size, V gene, D gene, J gene, CDR3 DNA, CDR3 protein. A D gene is named only where the DNA matches it firmly. The size entry is marked missing in some rows and otherwise reads once, few, many or a size class.

clone_size: few; v_call: TRBV4-3; d_call: TRBD2; j_call: TRBJ2-1; cdr3_nt: TGCGCCAGCAGCCAAGAAGCGCGGGAGGTCAATGAGCAGTTCTTC; cdr3_aa: CASSQEAREVNEQFF
clone_size: few; v_call: TRBV20-1; d_call: TRBD2; j_call: TRBJ2-1; cdr3_nt: TGCAGTGCTAGTCGGTCTAGCGGGGGGCGGGTTTCCTACAATGAGCAGTTCTTC; cdr3_aa: CSASRSSGGRVSYNEQFF
clone_size: -; v_call: TRBV20-1; d_call: TRBD1; j_call: TRBJ1-5; cdr3_nt: TGCAGTGCGCGAGGGACAGGGAATCGGTGGAGCAATCAGCCCCAGCATTTT; cdr3_aa: CSARGTGNRWSNQPQHF
clone_size: -; v_call: TRBV7-2; d_call: -; j_call: TRBJ1-1; cdr3_nt: TGTGCCAGCAGCCCTCGTCCAGGGGTGAACACTGAAGCTTTCTTT; cdr3_aa: CASSPRPGVNTEAFF
clone_size: many; v_call: TRBV6-4; d_call: -; j_call: TRBJ2-1; cdr3_nt: TGTGCCAGCAGTGACCTGGCCTACAATGAGCAGTTCTTC; cdr3_aa: CASSDLAYNEQFF
clone_size: few; v_call: TRBV7-2; d_call: -; j_call: TRBJ1-4; cdr3_nt: TGTGCCAGCAGCTTAGCGTTGGGCAGGGTGAATGAAAAACTGTTTTTT; cdr3_aa: CASSLALGRVNEKLFF
clone_size: -; v_call: TRBV20-1; d_call: TRBD2; j_call: TRBJ2-7; cdr3_nt: TGCAGTGCTGGGGGACTAGCGGAATACTCCTACGAGCAGTACTTC; cdr3_aa: CSAGGLAEYSYEQYF
clone_size: -; v_call: TRBV7-9; d_call: TRBD1; j_call: TRBJ2-4; cdr3_nt: TGTGCCAGCAGCTCCGGGACAGGAGCCAAAAACATTCAGTACTTC; cdr3_aa: CASSSGTGAKNIQYF
clone_size: -; v_call: TRBV9; d_call: -; j_call: TRBJ2-7; cdr3_nt: TGTGCCAGCAGCCCGCGGGACTGGACCTACGAGCAGTACTTC; cdr3_aa: CASSPRDWTYEQYF
clone_size: -; v_call: TRBV3-1; d_call: -; j_call: TRBJ1-5; cdr3_nt: TGTGCCAGCAGCCAAGAGGTTTCTAGTCAGACCCAGCATTTT; cdr3_aa: CASSQEVSSQTQHF
clone_size: -; v_call: TRBV6-6; d_call: -; j_call: TRBJ2-4; cdr3_nt: TGTGCCAGCAGTCAACCAGGGTCTGTCACCAAAAACATTCAGTACTTC; cdr3_aa: CASSQPGSVTKNIQYF
clone_size: few; v_call: TRBV4-3; d_call: -; j_call: TRBJ2-1; cdr3_nt: TGCGCCAGCAGCCAAGATCGGGCGACGTATGAGCAGTTCTTC; cdr3_aa: CASSQDRATYEQFF
clone_size: once; v_call: TRBV10-3; d_call: TRBD2; j_call: TRBJ2-7; cdr3_nt: TGTGCCATCAGCCCAGGACGACGGGGAGGGTACGAGCAGTACTTC; cdr3_aa: CAISPGRRGGYEQYF
clone_size: few; v_call: TRBV12-3/TRBV12-4; d_call: -; j_call: TRBJ1-2; cdr3_nt: TGTGCCAGCACCTGGGACGGTGGCTACACCTTC; cdr3_aa: CASTWDGGYTF
clone_size: -; v_call: TRBV6-6; d_call: TRBD1; j_call: TRBJ2-1; cdr3_nt: TGTGCCAGCACCTTGGGACAGGGTGTCAATGAGCAGTTCTTC; cdr3_aa: CASTLGQGVNEQFF
clone_size: -; v_call: TRBV7-9; d_call: -; j_call: TRBJ2-3; cdr3_nt: TGTGCCAGCAGCTTAGATACGGGCTCAGATACGCAGTATTTT; cdr3_aa: CASSLDTGSDTQYF
clone_size: few; v_call: TRBV27; d_call: -; j_call: TRBJ2-6; cdr3_nt: TGTGCCAGCAGTCGCAACATAGGGGGTGGGGCCAACGTCCTGACTTTC; cdr3_aa: CASSRNIGGGANVLTF
clone_size: -; v_call: TRBV5-1; d_call: TRBD1; j_call: TRBJ2-1; cdr3_nt: TGCGCCAGCAGCTTGGGCCCGGGACAGGGTATCCATGAGCAGTTCTTC; cdr3_aa: CASSLGPGQGIHEQFF
clone_size: -; v_call: TRBV2; d_call: -; j_call: TRBJ1-2; cdr3_nt: TGTGCCAGCAGTGAAGCGAGCGGGGGACGTGGCGGCTACACCTTC; cdr3_aa: CASSEASGGRGGYTF
clone_size: few; v_call: TRBV5-5; d_call: -; j_call: TRBJ1-5; cdr3_nt: TGTGCCAGCAGCCCAGGTGGGGGGACGGGAATTTGGGGCAATCAGCCCCAGCATTTT; cdr3_aa: CASSPGGGTGIWGNQPQHF
clone_size: -; v_call: TRBV3-1; d_call: TRBD1; j_call: TRBJ2-3; cdr3_nt: TGTGCCAGCAGCCAAGACAGGGGGCGAGATACGCAGTATTTT; cdr3_aa: CASSQDRGRDTQYF
clone_size: -; v_call: TRBV5-1; d_call: -; j_call: TRBJ1-6; cdr3_nt: TGCGCCAGGCCGGACAGATCCTATAATTCACCCCTCCACTTT; cdr3_aa: CARPDRSYNSPLHF